This T cell receptor beta chain was captured in a study of T cells in Graves' hyperthyroidism and ophthalmopathy. From germline, CDR1 is GTSNPN and CDR2 SVGIG (reference sequence). There are 14 residues in the CDR3. The V gene end was trimmed by 3 bases and the J gene end by 0 bases; junction bases not matched to a gene: 1. TCR beta CDR3 sequences were amplified from RNA transcripts. Primed by the HTBI set, a first-round RT-PCR was run on the TCR CDR3. A single record per CDR3 protein comes from TCRdb applying MiXCR to the multiplex PCR reads. The sample contains a few hundred thousand distinct CDR3 sequences, more than 15% of which appear only once. Study outcomes and limitations: Blood also showed most of the thyroid clonotypes that were expanded above 0.001.

In this sample, this clonotype turned up a few times. The antigen is undetermined. The CDR3 does not close with the conserved phenylalanine or tryptophan, likely indicating a read error. From more than 9.5 ml of fresh peripheral blood, PBMCs were isolated. Sequencing was carried out using blood. The V gene is TRBV30, the J gene TRBJ2-2; TRBD2 matches 7 bases. This clonotype originated in a woman between 40 and 55 years old with Graves' ophthalmopathy. The CDR3 bases are TGTGCCTGGAGGCTAGCGGCGAACACCGGGGAGCTGTTTCTT. The encoded protein is CAWRLAANTGELFL.